The 14 T cell receptor beta chains reported below all come from one sample, sequenced in a study of blood T cell repertoires in COVID-19. The method was immunoSEQ multiplex PCR; TCRdb's version includes in-frame clones alone and lacks a portion of them. The table has approximately 140,000 clones, roughly 76% seen once. Sequenced material: peripheral blood. These receptors were obtained from a human donor with acute or convalescent COVID-19. The donor label of this sample is uncertain.

The chain combines TRBV12-3 or TRBV12-4 with TRBJ2-1; 8 bases map to TRBD1. Trimming at V came to 7 bases and at J to 8 bases, leaving 4 bases not matched to a gene. There are 12 residues in the CDR3. The CDR3 DNA sequence: TGTGCCAGCAAAACAGGGGGAGATGAGCAGTTCTTC. Amino acids: CASKTGGDEQFF.

This clone appeared once. V usage is TRBV24-1 and J usage is TRBJ2-2; D unclear. CDR1 is KGHDR and CDR2 is SFDVKD in the germline V gene. Deletions cut 0 bases from V and 2 bases from J, with 6 bases between. The CDR3 runs 15 residues. The CDR3 is CATSDLQENTGELFF. DNA for the CDR3: TGTGCCACCAGTGATTTGCAGGAAAACACCGGGGAGCTGTTTTTT.

The CDR3 DNA reads as TGTGCCAGCAGGGTGGAGGGAGCGGAGACCCAGTACTTC. Protein sequence: CASRVEGAETQYF. The rearrangement joins TRBV6-6 to TRBJ2-5; possibly TRBD2 for D (6 bases). Trimming took off 6 bases at V and 5 bases at J, with 13 bases between the two ends. CDR1 is MNHNY, CDR2 SVGAGI, per germline (reference sequence). CDR3 size: 13 residues.

As for this clone: Other DNA sequences in the same sample also yield this CDR3. The rearrangement joins TRBV9 to TRBJ1-1; D perhaps matches TRBD1 (5 bases). The V end was cut by 0 bases, the J end by 4 bases, with 7 bases between. The length of the CDR3 is 13 residues. Germline-derived CDR1 and CDR2 are SGDLS and YYNGEE. This CDR3 is CASSVGGLTEAFF. CDR3 DNA: TGTGCCAGCAGCGTAGGGGGCCTCACTGAAGCTTTCTTT.

This clone was counted only a few times. V and J are TRBV6-1 and TRBJ1-2, with TRBD1 identical over 8 bases. This CDR3 is built from 14 residues. V dropped 2 bases and J dropped 6; count of bases not matched to a gene: 5. Germline-derived CDR1 and CDR2 are MNHNS and SASEGT. In DNA, the CDR3 is TGTGCCAGCAGTGAACAGGGGGCTAGAGATGGCTACACCTTC. Residues: CASSEQGARDGYTF.

The V gene is TRBV14, the J gene TRBJ1-2; TRBD1 might be the D (5 bases). The CDR3 consists of 15 residues. Trimming removed 3 bases at V and 8 bases at J, with 19 bases between. Germline V gene lookup returns CDR1 SGHDN and CDR2 FVKESK. In DNA form, the CDR3 reads TGTGCCAGCAGCCAGCCTGGGTGGCAGGGTATCGGCTACACCTTC. This sequence encodes CASSQPGWQGIGYTF.

The chain recombines TRBV30 with TRBJ1-6; 8 positions agree with TRBD1. The CDR3 totals 15 residues. V trimming: 0 bases; J trimming: 6 bases; junction bases outside the gene matches: 4. CDR1 GTSNPN and CDR2 SVGIG come from the germline V gene (reference sequence). CDR3 in amino acids: CAWSVDDRGNSPLHF. The CDR3 DNA follows: TGTGCCTGGAGTGTTGATGACAGGGGTAATTCACCCCTCCACTTT.

This chain joins TRBV18 and TRBJ1-2; the D is unclear. Germline values: CDR1 KGHSH, CDR2 LQKENI. Deletions cut 6 bases from V and 1 base from J, with 12 bases between. The length of the CDR3 is 14 residues. The CDR3 DNA sequence: TGTGCCAGCTCTACCGAGGCGGATAACTATGGCTACACCTTC. Translation: CASSTEADNYGYTF.

The chain combines TRBV2 with TRBJ1-1; 8 bases align to TRBD1. Germline CDR1 reads SNHLY; CDR2 reads FYNNEI. This CDR3 is 14 amino acids long. J gave up 10 bases and V 5 bases, and 12 bases lay outside the gene matches. The CDR3 is CASSQWGQADGAFF. CDR3 nucleotide sequence: TGTGCCAGCAGTCAGTGGGGACAGGCGGATGGAGCTTTCTTT.

The chain employs TRBV11-2 and TRBJ2-7; tentative D call: TRBD2 (5 bases). Trimming pared 5 bases from V and 7 bases from J, leaving 15 bases between. This CDR3 is 13 amino acids long. The V gene's germline CDR1 is SGHAT and CDR2 FQNNGV. The CDR3 is CASSPGKGGEQYV. The CDR3 region has the DNA TGTGCCAGCAGCCCGGGCAAGGGCGGGGAGCAGTACGTC.

This clone has only a few counts. The genes are TRBV3-1 (or the pseudogene TRBV3-2) and TRBJ2-7; 7 positions agree with TRBD1. This CDR3 is built from 15 residues. V was clipped by 3 bases and J by 7 bases; unmatched bases: 12. Per germline, CDR1 LGHDT and CDR2 YNNKEL (reference sequence). The CDR3 coding sequence is TGTGCCAGCAGCCACACCGCCTCAGGGGGTAGGGAGCAGTACTTC. It encodes CASSHTASGGREQYF.

This chain joins TRBV29-1 and TRBJ2-3; a possible D gene is TRBD2 (6 bases). CDR1 SQVTM and CDR2 ANQGSEA come from the germline V gene. The CDR3 is 14 amino acids. Trimming took off 1 base at V and 3 bases at J, with 11 bases between the two ends. The CDR3 reads CSVEGFGGTDTQYF. In DNA, the CDR3 is TGCAGCGTTGAAGGGTTCGGGGGAACAGATACGCAGTATTTT.

The V and J genes are TRBV7-9 and TRBJ1-2; D possibly corresponds to TRBD1 (5 bases). Germline V CDR1 and CDR2: SEHNR, FQNEAQ (reference sequence). This CDR3 region has 16 residues. The germline V and J ends were trimmed by 0 bases and 6 bases, with 17 bases remaining between them. The CDR3 spells CASSLAPGLEFDGYTF. CDR3 bases: TGTGCCAGCAGCTTAGCACCGGGACTGGAGTTCGATGGCTACACCTTC. Full variable domain (rest looked up from reference TRBV7-9 and TRBJ1-2): DTGVSQNPRHKITKRGQNVTFRCDPISEHNRLYWYRQTLGQGPEFLTYFQNEAQLEKSRLLSDRFSAERPKGSFSTLEIQRTEQGDSAMYLCASSLAPGLEFDGYTFGSGTRLTVV.

The chain has TRBV9 and TRBJ2-1; TRBD2 might be the D (7 bases). The CDR3 totals 15 residues. Looked up from germline, CDR1 is SGDLS and CDR2 is YYNGEE. V lost 0 bases, J lost 10 bases, and 17 bases lay in between. The CDR3 DNA reads TGTGCCAGCAGCGTAGGAGGGGGGGCCCGACGGGAGCAGTTCTTC. This encodes CASSVGGGARREQFF.